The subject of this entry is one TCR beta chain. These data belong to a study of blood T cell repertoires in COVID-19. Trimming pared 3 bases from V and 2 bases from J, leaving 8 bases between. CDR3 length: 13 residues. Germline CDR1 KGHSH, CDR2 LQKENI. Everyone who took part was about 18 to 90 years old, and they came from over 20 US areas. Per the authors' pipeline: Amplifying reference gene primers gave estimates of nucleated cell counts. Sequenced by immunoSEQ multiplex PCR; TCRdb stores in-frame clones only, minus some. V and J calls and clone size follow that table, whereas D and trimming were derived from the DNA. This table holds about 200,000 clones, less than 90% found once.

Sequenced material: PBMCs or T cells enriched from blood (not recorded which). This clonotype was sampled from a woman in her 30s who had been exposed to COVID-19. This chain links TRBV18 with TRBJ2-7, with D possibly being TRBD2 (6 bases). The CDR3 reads CASSPGGTYEQYF. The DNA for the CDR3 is TGTGCCAGCTCACCCGGGGGAACCTACGAGCAGTACTTC.